A single sample is the source of the 27 T cell receptor beta chains below, sequenced in a study of control samples from healthy donors and cancer patients. Libraries were prepared by immunoSEQ multiplex PCR; TCRdb keeps only in-frame clonotypes and omits some of them. The sample shows just over 90,000 clones, about 88% of them seen only once. The sequenced sample was blood. The receptor source for this set is a woman aged 45-65 years in good health.

The chain is built from TRBV6-2 or TRBV6-3 and TRBJ2-2; D call uncertain. The CDR3 is 13 residues long. With 4 bases removed from V and 7 bases from J, the gap between germline ends came to 10 bases. Germline V gene sequence: CDR1 MNHEY, CDR2 SVGEGT. The CDR3 DNA follows: TGTGCCAGCAGTTCCCGTGGGATCGGGGAGCTGTTTTTT. It translates to CASSSRGIGELFF.

V and J are TRBV12-3 or TRBV12-4 and TRBJ1-2, with no clear D. The V end was cut by 4 bases, the J end by 2 bases, with 8 bases between. This CDR3 is 13 amino acids long. The CDR3 bases are TGTGCCAGCAGTTCGAGGAAAAACTATGGCTACACCTTC. As protein: CASSSRKNYGYTF.

This clone has a single count. The chain carries TRBV7-9 and TRBJ2-1; D might be TRBD1 (6 bases). The CDR3 spans 17 residues. The V and J ends lost 0 bases and 4 bases respectively, with 16 bases between them. The V gene's germline CDR1 is SEHNR and CDR2 FQNEAQ (reference sequence). DNA for the CDR3: TGTGCCAGCAGCTTAGCGCGGAGGACAGTCCCTTACAATGAGCAGTTCTTC. This sequence encodes CASSLARRTVPYNEQFF.

In this sample, this clone turned up once. The chain recombines TRBV13 with TRBJ1-6, with D maybe TRBD1 (5 bases). This CDR3 comprises 16 residues. The V gene lost 5 bases and the J gene lost 1 base, with 12 bases spanning the gap. Germline loops: CDR1 PRHDT, CDR2 FYEKMQ (reference sequence). The CDR3 DNA sequence: TGTGCCAGCAGCACCCGGGACGAGTCCTATAATTCACCCCTCCACTTT. This gives the protein CASSTRDESYNSPLHF.

The chain links TRBV7-2 to TRBJ2-7; maybe TRBD2 (5 bases). CDR1 is SGHTA, CDR2 FQGNSA, per germline. CDR3 length: 13 residues. V lost 2 bases to trimming and J lost 6 bases, with 11 bases between them. The CDR3 sequence is CASSLTPGSEQYF. CDR3 bases: TGTGCCAGCAGCTTAACCCCGGGGAGCGAGCAGTACTTC.

The table lists this clone with a few counts. V is TRBV7-2 and J is TRBJ2-2; 14 nucleotides agree with TRBD2. V was clipped by 5 bases and J by 5 bases; unmatched bases: 7. CDR3 size: 17 residues. Germline loops: CDR1 SGHTA, CDR2 FQGNSA. The CDR3 DNA reads TGTGCCAGCAGCCCCCGGACTAGCGGGAGGAGAACCGGGGAGCTGTTTTTT. Its protein product is CASSPRTSGRRTGELFF. Looking up the rest from reference TRBV7-2 and TRBJ2-2 gives the full variable domain: GAGVSQSPSNKVTEKGKDVELRCDPISGHTALYWYRQSLGQGLEFLIYFQGNSAPDKSGLPSDRFSAERTGGSVSTLTIQRTQQEDSAVYLCASSPRTSGRRTGELFFGEGSRLTVL.

The chain uses TRBV7-2 and TRBJ1-1, with D maybe TRBD1 (6 bases). Trimming removed 0 bases from V and 2 bases from J, with 13 bases in between. This CDR3 contains 16 residues. Germline V gene data show CDR1 as SGHTA and CDR2 as FQGNSA. The CDR3 bases are TGTGCCAGCAGCTTAGCCTACAGGGTCCGCAACACTGAAGCTTTCTTT. Its translation: CASSLAYRVRNTEAFF.

The rearrangement joins TRBV15 to TRBJ2-2; D gene ambiguous. Germline lookup yields CDR1 LNHNV and CDR2 YYDKDF (reference sequence). CDR3 length: 16 amino acids. The V end was cut by 0 bases, the J end by 2 bases, with 10 bases between. The chain's CDR3 is CATSREYGTNTGELFF. DNA for the CDR3: TGTGCCACCAGCAGAGAGTATGGCACCAACACCGGGGAGCTGTTTTTT. Combining the CDR3 with reference TRBV15 and TRBJ2-2 gives the whole variable domain DAMVIQNPRYQVTQFGKPVTLSCSQTLNHNVMYWYQQKSSQAPKLLFHYYDKDFNNEADTPDNFQSRRPNTSFCFLDIRSPGLGDTAMYLCATSREYGTNTGELFFGEGSRLTVL.

J is TRBJ1-2 and V is TRBV18, with TRBD1 matching over 10 bases. Germline CDR1 and CDR2: KGHSH and LQKENI. The length of the CDR3 is 18 residues. J gave up 4 bases and V 2 bases, and 13 bases lay outside the gene matches. For the CDR3, the DNA is TGTGCCAGCTCACCAAACAACCCGGGACAGGGGTCGGTCTATGGCTACACCTTC. Protein sequence: CASSPNNPGQGSVYGYTF.

This sequence joins TRBV28 and TRBJ1-2; TRBD1 agrees at 9 bases. CDR1 MDHEN and CDR2 SYDVKM come from the germline V gene. The CDR3 extends over 15 amino acids. V shed 1 base, J shed 6 bases, and the junction held 6 bases outside the gene matches. CDR3 in amino acids: CASSLSGQGLNGYTF. The CDR3 nucleotides are TGTGCCAGCAGTTTATCGGGACAGGGCTTAAATGGCTACACCTTC.

The chain uses TRBV6-5 and TRBJ1-5; possibly TRBD1 for D (6 bases). This CDR3 region has 14 residues. Trimming removed 6 bases at V and 7 bases at J, with 16 bases between. Looked up from germline, CDR1 is MNHEY and CDR2 is SVGAGI. CDR3 nucleotide sequence: TGTGCCAGCAGCATTCAGGGGACGGCGCAGCCCCAGCATTTT. Encoded protein: CASSIQGTAQPQHF.

This chain links TRBV7-3 with TRBJ1-1, with a possible D match to TRBD1 (5 bases). The length of the CDR3 is 14 residues. V was cut by 5 bases and J by 4 bases, with 14 bases left in between. Germline V gives CDR1 SGHTA, CDR2 FQGTGA. The CDR3 region has the DNA TGTGCCAGCAGCCCCCCGGGACGGCTCACTGAAGCTTTCTTT. The encoded protein is CASSPPGRLTEAFF.

CDR3 DNA: TGTGCCAGCAGTAGGGGGAGAGACACTGAAGCTTTCTTT. This gives the protein CASSRGRDTEAFF. The chain couples TRBV6-5 to TRBJ1-1; D is perhaps TRBD1 (6 bases). Trimming removed 5 bases from V and 3 bases from J, with 10 bases in between. The CDR3 covers 13 residues. Germline V gene data show CDR1 as MNHEY and CDR2 as SVGAGI.

Here the CDR3 reads CASSDRQGGTGELFF. The CDR3 DNA is TGTGCCAGCAGCGACAGACAGGGAGGCACCGGGGAGCTGTTTTTT. The rearrangement links TRBV7-2 to TRBJ2-2, with D possibly TRBD1 on 7 matching bases. Germline V gene data show CDR1 as SGHTA and CDR2 as FQGNSA. Between the trimmed V and J ends, which lost 5 bases and 4 bases, there was a span of 14 bases. The length of the CDR3 is 15 residues.

This chain connects TRBV28 to TRBJ2-7, with 9 bases matching TRBD1. The length of the CDR3 is 15 residues. After removal of 8 bases from V and 7 bases from J, the junction contained 15 bases not matched to a gene. Germline V gene lookup returns CDR1 MDHEN and CDR2 SYDVKM. The CDR3 bases are TGTGCCAGCTCCCCCGGTGGGACAGGGATGCGGGAGCAGTACTTC. This encodes CASSPGGTGMREQYF.

The V and J genes are TRBV4-3 and TRBJ2-1, with a tentative D call TRBD2 (6 bases). Trimming removed 4 bases at V and 7 bases at J, with 14 bases between. The germline gives CDR1 LGHNA, CDR2 YSLEER. The CDR3 sequence is 14 residues long. CDR3 region: CASSLHRESNEQFF. The CDR3 coding sequence is TGCGCCAGCAGCCTTCATCGGGAGTCGAATGAGCAGTTCTTC.

The chain combines TRBV11-2 with TRBJ2-3; 7 positions match TRBD2. The CDR3 is 15 residues long. V lost 2 bases and J lost 5; bases outside the gene matches: 7. The germline V gene encodes CDR1 SGHAT and CDR2 FQNNGV. CDR3 DNA sequence: TGTGCCAGCAGCTTAAGGGGAGGGCCGCAAGATACGCAGTATTTT. This encodes CASSLRGGPQDTQYF.

V and J are TRBV5-1 and TRBJ1-4; tentative D call: TRBD1 (6 bases). The CDR3 runs to 14 residues. The V end lost 2 bases, the J end lost 5 bases, and 10 bases lay between the germline ends. CDR1 is SGHRS and CDR2 is YFSETQ in the germline V gene. The CDR3 bases are TGCGCCAGCAGCTTCGGGGGCTCGAATGAAAAACTGTTTTTT. Encoded protein: CASSFGGSNEKLFF. The whole variable domain, remainder taken from reference TRBV5-1 and TRBJ1-4, is KAGVTQTPRYLIKTRGQQVTLSCSPISGHRSVSWYQQTPGQGLQFLFEYFSETQRNKGNFPGRFSGRQFSNSRSEMNVSTLELGDSALYLCASSFGGSNEKLFFGSGTQLSVL.

The chain uses TRBV6-2 or TRBV6-3 and TRBJ1-4; D remains unclear. Germline CDR1 is MNHEY and CDR2 is SVGEGT. CDR3 size: 14 residues. Between the trimmed V and J ends, which lost 5 bases and 8 bases, there was a span of 15 bases. The CDR3 loop is CASSPGGPSEKLFF. CDR3 bases: TGTGCCAGCAGTCCCGGTGGGCCATCCGAAAAACTGTTTTTT.

The J gene is TRBJ2-5, the V gene TRBV7-9; D is unclear. The V end was cut by 7 bases, the J end by 2 bases, with 8 bases between. Germline-derived CDR1 and CDR2 are SEHNR and FQNEAQ (reference sequence). There are 12 residues in the CDR3. CDR3: CASMTLQETQYF. CDR3 coding DNA: TGTGCCAGCATGACACTTCAAGAGACCCAGTACTTC.

The CDR3 sequence: CASSPGQLTEAFF. The CDR3 DNA sequence: TGTGCCAGTTCCCCAGGGCAACTCACTGAAGCTTTCTTT. This chain uses TRBV7-3 with TRBJ1-1; D is possibly TRBD1 (5 bases). The germline gives CDR1 SGHTA, CDR2 FQGTGA. The ends were cut back, 9 bases at V and 4 bases at J, with 15 bases in the middle. The CDR3 is 13 amino acids.

The rearrangement joins TRBV29-1 to TRBJ1-2; no clear D. Trimming stripped 0 bases from V and 0 bases from J, with 8 bases between. This CDR3 is built from 14 residues. Germline lookup yields CDR1 SQVTM and CDR2 ANQGSEA. The CDR3 loop reads CSVEDGTSNYGYTF. In DNA, the CDR3 is TGCAGCGTTGAAGACGGAACGTCTAACTATGGCTACACCTTC. Supplemented by reference TRBV29-1 and TRBJ1-2, the full variable domain reads SAVISQKPSRDICQRGTSLTIQCQVDSQVTMMFWYRQQPGQSLTLIATANQGSEATYESGFVIDKFPISRPNLTFSTLTVSNMSPEDSSIYLCSVEDGTSNYGYTFGSGTRLTVV.

The rearrangement joins TRBV12-3 or TRBV12-4 to TRBJ2-7; 10 bases align to TRBD1. Germline trimming cut 6 bases from V and 4 bases from J; bases unmatched to any gene: 3. The CDR3 has 13 amino acids. The CDR3 DNA reads as TGTGCCAGCAGCGGGGACAGGGGATACGAGCAGTACTTC. It yields the protein CASSGDRGYEQYF.

CDR3 coding DNA: TGCAGCGTTGTCGAACCCCGGGGCTACACCTTC. Protein: CSVVEPRGYTF. J is TRBJ1-2 and V is TRBV29-1, with D unresolved. Between the trimmed V and J ends, which lost 4 bases and 8 bases, there was a span of 11 bases. CDR1 and CDR2 from the germline V gene are SQVTM and ANQGSEA. The CDR3 consists of 11 residues.

V and J are TRBV27 and TRBJ2-7; D is uncertain. This CDR3 is 13 amino acids long. Germline CDR1 MNHEY, CDR2 SMNVEV (reference sequence). Trimming cost V 2 bases and J 6 bases, with 11 bases left between them. The CDR3 here is CASSLGPRSEQYF. The CDR3 coding sequence is TGTGCCAGCAGTTTAGGCCCGCGCTCCGAGCAGTACTTC.

This chain links TRBV2 with TRBJ2-1; TRBD2 matches 9 bases. V dropped 0 bases and J dropped 2; count of bases not matched to a gene: 5. The CDR3 is 17 amino acids. Germline V gives CDR1 SNHLY, CDR2 FYNNEI. The CDR3 DNA reads as TGTGCCAGCAGTGAAGCTAGCGGGAGATCGGCCTACAATGAGCAGTTCTTC. Translating gives CASSEASGRSAYNEQFF.

This chain joins TRBV3-1 (or the pseudogene TRBV3-2) and TRBJ2-1; D is possibly TRBD2 (6 bases). The length of the CDR3 is 15 residues. V was trimmed by 0 bases and J by 1 base, leaving 7 bases between them. Germline CDR1 LGHDT, CDR2 YNNKEL (reference sequence). The DNA of the CDR3 is TGTGCCAGCAGCCAAGACGGGAGTTCCTACAATGAGCAGTTCTTC. It encodes CASSQDGSSYNEQFF.